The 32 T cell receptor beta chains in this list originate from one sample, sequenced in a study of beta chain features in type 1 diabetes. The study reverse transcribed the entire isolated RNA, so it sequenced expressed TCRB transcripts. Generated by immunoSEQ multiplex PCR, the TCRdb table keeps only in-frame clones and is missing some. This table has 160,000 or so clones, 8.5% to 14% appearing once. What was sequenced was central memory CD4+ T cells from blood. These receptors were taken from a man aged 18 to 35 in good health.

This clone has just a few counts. CDR3 in amino acids: CASSPTGGMNTGELFF. DNA of the CDR3: TGTGCCAGCTCACCGACAGGGGGCATGAACACCGGGGAGCTGTTTTTT. The chain links TRBV18 to TRBJ2-2, with TRBD1 matching over 10 bases. Germline V gene lookup returns CDR1 KGHSH and CDR2 LQKENI. V shed 3 bases and J 1 base; nucleotides not matched to a gene: 2. This CDR3 spans 16 amino acids.

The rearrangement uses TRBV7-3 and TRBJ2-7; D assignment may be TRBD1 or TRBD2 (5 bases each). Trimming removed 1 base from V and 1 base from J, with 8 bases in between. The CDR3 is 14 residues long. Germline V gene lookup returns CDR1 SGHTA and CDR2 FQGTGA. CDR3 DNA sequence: TGTGCCAGCAGCTTAATGGGGACGTCCTACGAGCAGTACTTC. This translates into CASSLMGTSYEQYF.

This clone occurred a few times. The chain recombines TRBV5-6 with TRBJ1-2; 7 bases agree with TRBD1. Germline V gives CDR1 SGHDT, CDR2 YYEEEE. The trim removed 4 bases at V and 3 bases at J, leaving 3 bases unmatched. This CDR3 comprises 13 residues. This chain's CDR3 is CASSAQGYYGYTF. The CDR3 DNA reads TGTGCCAGCAGCGCACAGGGGTACTATGGCTACACCTTC. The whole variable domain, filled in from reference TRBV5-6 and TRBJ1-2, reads DAGVTQSPTHLIKTRGQQVTLRCSPKSGHDTVSWYQQALGQGPQFIFQYYEEEERQRGNFPDRFSGHQFPNYSSELNVNALLLGDSALYLCASSAQGYYGYTFGSGTRLTVV.

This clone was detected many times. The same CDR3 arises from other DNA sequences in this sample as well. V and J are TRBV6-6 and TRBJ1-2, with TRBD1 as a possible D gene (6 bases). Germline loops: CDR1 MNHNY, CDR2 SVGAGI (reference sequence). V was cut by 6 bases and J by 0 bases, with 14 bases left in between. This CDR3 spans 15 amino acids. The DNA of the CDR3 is TGTGCCAGCAGAAGACAGGACCTCGCTAACTATGGCTACACCTTC. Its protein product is CASRRQDLANYGYTF.

CDR3: CASSLQLAEAFF. CDR3 bases: TGTGCCAGCAGCTTACAATTGGCAGAAGCTTTCTTT. J is TRBJ1-1 and V is TRBV7-2; D is unclear. Germline-derived CDR1 and CDR2 are SGHTA and FQGNSA. V lost 2 bases, J lost 8 bases, and 9 bases lay in between. The CDR3 covers 12 residues.

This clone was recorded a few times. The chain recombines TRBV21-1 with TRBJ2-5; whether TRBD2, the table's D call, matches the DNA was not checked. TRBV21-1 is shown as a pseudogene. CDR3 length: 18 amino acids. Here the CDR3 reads CASSKVPGLGLARETQYF. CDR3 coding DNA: TGTGCCAGCAGCAAAGTCCCAGGCCTGGGGCTAGCGAGGGAGACCCAGTACTTC.

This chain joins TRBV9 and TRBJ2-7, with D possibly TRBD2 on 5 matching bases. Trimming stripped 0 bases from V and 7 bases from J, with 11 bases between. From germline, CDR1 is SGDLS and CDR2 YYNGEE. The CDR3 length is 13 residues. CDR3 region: CASSVALSGEQYF. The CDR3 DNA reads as TGTGCCAGCAGCGTAGCTCTGTCGGGGGAGCAGTACTTC.

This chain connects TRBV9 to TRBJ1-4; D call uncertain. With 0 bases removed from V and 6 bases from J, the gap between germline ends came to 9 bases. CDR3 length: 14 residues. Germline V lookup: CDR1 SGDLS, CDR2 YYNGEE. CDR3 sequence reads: CASSVGGRDEKLFF. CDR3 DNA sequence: TGTGCCAGCAGCGTAGGAGGACGTGATGAAAAACTGTTTTTT.

CDR3 protein: CASSLIWDSEYEQYF. The CDR3 bases are TGTGCCAGCAGCTTAATCTGGGACAGTGAATACGAGCAGTACTTC. The genes are TRBV7-2 and TRBJ2-7; TRBD1 agrees at 7 bases. The ends lost 2 bases at V and 4 bases at J; junction bases unmatched: 8. The CDR3 has 15 residues. Looked up from germline, CDR1 is SGHTA and CDR2 is FQGNSA.

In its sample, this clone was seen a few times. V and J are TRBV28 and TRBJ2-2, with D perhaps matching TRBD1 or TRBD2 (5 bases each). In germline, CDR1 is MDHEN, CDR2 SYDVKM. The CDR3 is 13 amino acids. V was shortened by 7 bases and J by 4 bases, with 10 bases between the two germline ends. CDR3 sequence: CASTRGGTGELFF. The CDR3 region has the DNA TGTGCCAGCACCCGTGGGGGCACCGGGGAGCTGTTTTTT.

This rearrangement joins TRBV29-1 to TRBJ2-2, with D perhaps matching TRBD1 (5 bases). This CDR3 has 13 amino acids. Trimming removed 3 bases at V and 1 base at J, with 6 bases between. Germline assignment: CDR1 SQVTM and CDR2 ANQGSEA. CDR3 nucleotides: TGCAGCGTTGATCAGGGGAACACCGGGGAGCTGTTTTTT. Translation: CSVDQGNTGELFF.

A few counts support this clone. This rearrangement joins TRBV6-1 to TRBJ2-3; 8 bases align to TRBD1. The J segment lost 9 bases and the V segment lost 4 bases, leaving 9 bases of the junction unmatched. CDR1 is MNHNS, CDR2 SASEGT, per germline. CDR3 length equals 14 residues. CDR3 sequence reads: CASSAQGAPITQYF. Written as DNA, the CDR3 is TGTGCCAGCAGTGCGCAGGGGGCTCCCATCACGCAGTATTTT.

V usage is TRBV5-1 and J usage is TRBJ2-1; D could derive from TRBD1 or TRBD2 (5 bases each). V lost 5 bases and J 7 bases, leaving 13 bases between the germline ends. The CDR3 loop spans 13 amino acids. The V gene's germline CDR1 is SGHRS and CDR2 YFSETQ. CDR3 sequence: CASRNGTGNEQFF. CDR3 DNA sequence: TGCGCCAGCAGGAATGGGACGGGGAATGAGCAGTTCTTC.

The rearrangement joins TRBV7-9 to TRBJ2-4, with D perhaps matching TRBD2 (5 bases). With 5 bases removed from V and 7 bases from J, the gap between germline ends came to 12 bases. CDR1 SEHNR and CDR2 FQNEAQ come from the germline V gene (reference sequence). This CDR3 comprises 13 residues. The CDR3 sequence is CASSPLGGNIQYF. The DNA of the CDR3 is TGTGCCAGCAGCCCGCTGGGCGGGAACATTCAGTACTTC.

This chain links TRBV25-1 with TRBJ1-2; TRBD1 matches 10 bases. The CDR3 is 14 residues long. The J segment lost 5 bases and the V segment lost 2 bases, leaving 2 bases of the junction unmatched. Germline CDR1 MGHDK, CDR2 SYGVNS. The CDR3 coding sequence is TGTGCCAGCAGTGAACGGGGACAGGGGTATGGCTACACCTTC. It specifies CASSERGQGYGYTF.

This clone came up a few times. The CDR3 here is CASSRSGLAGGPVNTGELFF. DNA for the CDR3: TGCGCCAGCAGCCGATCGGGACTAGCGGGAGGGCCGGTCAACACCGGGGAGCTGTTTTTT. J is TRBJ2-2 and V is TRBV4-1, with TRBD2 identical over 16 bases. Losses at the gene ends were 4 bases for V and 2 bases for J; bases not matched to a gene: 10. Germline V gives CDR1 MGHRA, CDR2 YSYEKL. The length of the CDR3 is 20 residues.

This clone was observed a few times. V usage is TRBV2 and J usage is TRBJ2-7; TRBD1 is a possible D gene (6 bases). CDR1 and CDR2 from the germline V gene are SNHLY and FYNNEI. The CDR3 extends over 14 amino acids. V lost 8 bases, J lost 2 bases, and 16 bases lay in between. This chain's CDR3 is CASQGVRGAYEQYF. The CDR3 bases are TGTGCCAGCCAAGGCGTCAGGGGAGCCTACGAGCAGTACTTC.

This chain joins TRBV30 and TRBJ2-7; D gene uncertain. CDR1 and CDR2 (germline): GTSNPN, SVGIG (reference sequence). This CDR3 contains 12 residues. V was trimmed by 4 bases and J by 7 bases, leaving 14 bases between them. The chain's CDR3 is CAWNPRFGEQYF. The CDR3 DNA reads TGTGCCTGGAATCCCAGGTTTGGGGAGCAGTACTTC.

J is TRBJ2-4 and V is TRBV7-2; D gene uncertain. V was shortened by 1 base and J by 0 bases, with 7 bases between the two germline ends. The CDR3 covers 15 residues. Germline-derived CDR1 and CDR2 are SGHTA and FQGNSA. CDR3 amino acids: CASSLVRVAKNIQYF. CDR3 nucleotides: TGTGCCAGCAGCTTAGTCAGAGTAGCCAAAAACATTCAGTACTTC.

CDR3 loop: CASNRPLSEQYF. The CDR3 DNA reads TGTGCCAGCAACAGGCCCCTGAGCGAGCAGTACTTC. The rearrangement links TRBV28 to TRBJ2-7; weak D call: TRBD1 (5 bases). The CDR3 is 12 residues long. The V gene's germline CDR1 is MDHEN and CDR2 SYDVKM. With 7 bases removed from V and 6 bases from J, the gap between germline ends came to 13 bases.

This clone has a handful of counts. The CDR3 reads CAISPPAKNIQYF. CDR3 nucleotide sequence: TGTGCCATCAGTCCACCAGCCAAAAACATTCAGTACTTC. V usage is TRBV10-3 and J usage is TRBJ2-4; no definite D call. CDR1 ENHRY and CDR2 SYGVKD come from the germline V gene. The V end lost 5 bases, the J end lost 0 bases, and 5 bases lay between the germline ends. The CDR3 has 13 residues.

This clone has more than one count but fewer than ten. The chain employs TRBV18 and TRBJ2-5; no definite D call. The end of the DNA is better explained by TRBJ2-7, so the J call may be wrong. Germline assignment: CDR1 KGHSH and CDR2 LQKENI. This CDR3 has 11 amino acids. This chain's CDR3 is CASSTAYEQYF. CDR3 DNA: TGTGCCAGCTCAACGGCCTACGAGCAGTACTTC.

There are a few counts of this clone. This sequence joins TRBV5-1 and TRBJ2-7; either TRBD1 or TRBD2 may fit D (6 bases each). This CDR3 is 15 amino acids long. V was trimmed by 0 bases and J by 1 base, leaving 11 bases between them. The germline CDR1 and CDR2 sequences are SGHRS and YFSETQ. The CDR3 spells CASSLEGGQSYEQYF. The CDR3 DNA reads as TGCGCCAGCAGCTTGGAGGGGGGCCAATCCTACGAGCAGTACTTC. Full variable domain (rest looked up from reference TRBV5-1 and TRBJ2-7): KAGVTQTPRYLIKTRGQQVTLSCSPISGHRSVSWYQQTPGQGLQFLFEYFSETQRNKGNFPGRFSGRQFSNSRSEMNVSTLELGDSALYLCASSLEGGQSYEQYFGPGTRLTVT.

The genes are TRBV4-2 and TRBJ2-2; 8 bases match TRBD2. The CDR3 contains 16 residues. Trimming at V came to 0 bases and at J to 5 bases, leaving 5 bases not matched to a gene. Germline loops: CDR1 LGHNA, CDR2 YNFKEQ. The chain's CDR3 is CASSQDVQRETGELFF. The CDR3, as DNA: TGTGCCAGCAGCCAAGATGTCCAGCGGGAGACCGGGGAGCTGTTTTTT.

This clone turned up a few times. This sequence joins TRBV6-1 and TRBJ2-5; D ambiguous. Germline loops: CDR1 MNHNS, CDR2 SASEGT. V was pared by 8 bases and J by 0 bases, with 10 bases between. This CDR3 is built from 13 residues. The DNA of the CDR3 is TGTGCCAGCCTAATTCGGTACCAAGAGACCCAGTACTTC. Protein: CASLIRYQETQYF.

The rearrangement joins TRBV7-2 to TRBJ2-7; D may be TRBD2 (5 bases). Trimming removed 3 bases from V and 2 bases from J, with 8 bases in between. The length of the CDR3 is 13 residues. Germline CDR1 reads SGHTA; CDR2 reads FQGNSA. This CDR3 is CASSFGRAYEQYF. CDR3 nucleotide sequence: TGTGCCAGCAGCTTTGGGCGGGCCTACGAGCAGTACTTC.

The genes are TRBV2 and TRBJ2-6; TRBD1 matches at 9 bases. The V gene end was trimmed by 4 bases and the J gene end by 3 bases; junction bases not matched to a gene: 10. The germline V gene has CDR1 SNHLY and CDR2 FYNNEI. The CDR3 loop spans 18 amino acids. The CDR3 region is CASSVLTGGAFGANVLTF. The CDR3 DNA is TGTGCCAGCAGTGTCCTCACAGGGGGCGCTTTTGGGGCCAACGTCCTGACTTTC.

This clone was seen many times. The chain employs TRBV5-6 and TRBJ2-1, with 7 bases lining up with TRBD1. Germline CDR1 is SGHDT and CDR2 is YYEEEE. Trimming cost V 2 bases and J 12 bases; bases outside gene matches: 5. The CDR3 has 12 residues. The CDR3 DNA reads TGTGCCAGCAGCTTACACCAGGGGGTGCAGTTCTTC. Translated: CASSLHQGVQFF.

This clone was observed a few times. The CDR3 coding sequence is TGTGCCAGCAGGAGGGGGGCACGGCTCACAGATACGCAGTATTTT. It translates to CASRRGARLTDTQYF. V usage is TRBV27 and J usage is TRBJ2-3; D is perhaps TRBD1 or TRBD2 (6 bases each). V lost 6 bases, J lost 2 bases, and 15 bases lay in between. CDR1 and CDR2 from the germline V gene are MNHEY and SMNVEV (reference sequence). The CDR3 has 15 residues.

The CDR3 reads CASSFGLAGAGDTQYF. CDR3 in DNA: TGTGCCAGCAGTTTCGGACTAGCGGGCGCGGGAGATACGCAGTATTTT. The chain combines TRBV6-5 with TRBJ2-3, with TRBD2 identical over 11 bases. V shed 4 bases and J 5 bases; nucleotides not matched to a gene: 8. In germline, CDR1 is MNHEY, CDR2 SVGAGI. The CDR3 is made up of 16 amino acids.

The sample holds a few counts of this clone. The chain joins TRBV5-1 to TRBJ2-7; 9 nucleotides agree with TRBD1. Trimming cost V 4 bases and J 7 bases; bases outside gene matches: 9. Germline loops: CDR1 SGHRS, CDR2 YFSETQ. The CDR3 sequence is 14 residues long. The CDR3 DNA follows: TGCGCCAGCAGCGGGGGACAGGGCTCCGTGGAGCAGTACTTC. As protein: CASSGGQGSVEQYF.

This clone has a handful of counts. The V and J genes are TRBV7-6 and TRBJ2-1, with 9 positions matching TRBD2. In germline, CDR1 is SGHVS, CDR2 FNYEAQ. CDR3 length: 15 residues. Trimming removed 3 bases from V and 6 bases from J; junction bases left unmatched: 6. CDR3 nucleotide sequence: TGTGCCAGCAGCTTTTTGGGACTAGCAGCCAATGAGCAGTTCTTC. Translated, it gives CASSFLGLAANEQFF.